The clone carrying this T cell receptor beta chain was counted many times. The antigen is not known. This specimen belongs to a study of identical twins. Study observations and caveats: Zero-insertion analyses could be partly confounded by invariant MAIT and iNKT cells.

Germline-derived CDR1 and CDR2 are SQVTM and ANQGSEA. CDR3 size: 12 residues. J gave up 6 bases and V 7 bases, and 8 bases lay outside the gene matches. Each CDR3 protein is one row after TCRdb ran MiXCR on the 5' RACE reads. The repertoire holds around 250,000 distinct CDR3 sequences, with roughly 13% as singletons. The data also belong to a second study, concerning yellow fever vaccine responses in identical twins.

This receptor was obtained from a woman aged 18-30 years in good health. Material for sequencing was memory (CD45RO+) T cells sorted from blood. This chain uses TRBV29-1 with TRBJ1-1; 7 bases map to TRBD1. The DNA of the CDR3 is TGCAGCGCGCGACAGGGATGGGCTGAAGCTTTCTTT. It yields the protein CSARQGWAEAFF.